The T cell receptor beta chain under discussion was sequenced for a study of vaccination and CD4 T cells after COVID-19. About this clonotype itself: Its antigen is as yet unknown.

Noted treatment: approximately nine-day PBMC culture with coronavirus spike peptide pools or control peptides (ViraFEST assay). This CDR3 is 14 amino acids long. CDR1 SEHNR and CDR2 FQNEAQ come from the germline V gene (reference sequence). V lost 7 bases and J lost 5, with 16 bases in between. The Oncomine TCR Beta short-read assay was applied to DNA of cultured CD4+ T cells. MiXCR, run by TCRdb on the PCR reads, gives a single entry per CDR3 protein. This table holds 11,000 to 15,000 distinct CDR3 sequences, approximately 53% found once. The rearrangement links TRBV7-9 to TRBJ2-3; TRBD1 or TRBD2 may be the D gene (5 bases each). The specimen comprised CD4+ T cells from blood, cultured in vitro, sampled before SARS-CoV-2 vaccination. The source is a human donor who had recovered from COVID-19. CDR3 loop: CASTKDGAVDTQYF. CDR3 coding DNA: TGTGCCAGCACTAAGGACGGGGCGGTAGATACGCAGTATTTT.